This TCR beta chain was sequenced in a study of identical twins. This clonotype has a handful of counts. TCRdb processed the 5' RACE reads anew with MiXCR; each CDR3 protein has one entry. This repertoire shows a few hundred thousand distinct CDR3 sequences, about 18% found once; its top ten account for around 10%. The CDR3 contains 14 residues. The J segment lost 8 bases and the V segment lost 3 bases, leaving 5 bases of the junction unmatched. Germline CDR1 is SGHRS and CDR2 is YFSETQ. The sequenced material came from naive T cells sorted from blood. This receptor was obtained from a man aged 50 or older in good health. The V gene is TRBV5-1, the J gene TRBJ1-6; the match to TRBD1 covers 7 bases. CDR3 region: CASSSGDSYSPLHF. The CDR3 DNA reads TGCGCCAGCAGCTCCGGGGACAGCTATTCACCCCTCCACTTT.